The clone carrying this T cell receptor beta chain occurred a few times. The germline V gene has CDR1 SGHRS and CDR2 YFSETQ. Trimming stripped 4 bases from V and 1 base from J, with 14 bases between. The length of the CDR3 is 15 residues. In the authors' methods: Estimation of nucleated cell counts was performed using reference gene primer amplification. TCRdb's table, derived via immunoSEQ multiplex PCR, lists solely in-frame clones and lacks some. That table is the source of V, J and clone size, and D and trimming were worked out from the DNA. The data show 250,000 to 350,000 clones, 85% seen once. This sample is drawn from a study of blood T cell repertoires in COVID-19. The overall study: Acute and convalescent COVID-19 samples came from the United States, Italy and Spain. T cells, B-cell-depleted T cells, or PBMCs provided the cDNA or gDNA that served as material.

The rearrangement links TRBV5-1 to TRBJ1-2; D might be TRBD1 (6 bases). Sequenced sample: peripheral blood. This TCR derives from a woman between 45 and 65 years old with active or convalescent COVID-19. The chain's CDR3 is CASSPWTVVNYGYTF. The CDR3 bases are TGCGCCAGCAGCCCCTGGACAGTCGTTAACTATGGCTACACCTTC. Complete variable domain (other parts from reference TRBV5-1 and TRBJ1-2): KAGVTQTPRYLIKTRGQQVTLSCSPISGHRSVSWYQQTPGQGLQFLFEYFSETQRNKGNFPGRFSGRQFSNSRSEMNVSTLELGDSALYLCASSPWTVVNYGYTFGSGTRLTVV.